A few counts support the clone carrying this T cell receptor (beta chain). The TCR beta CDR3 regions underwent amplification using RNA transcripts as the source. First-round RT-PCR targeting the TCR CDR3 was performed with the HTBI primer set. TCRdb re-called the multiplex PCR reads through MiXCR, storing one row per CDR3 protein. The sample lists hundreds of thousands of distinct CDR3 sequences, around 15% occurring once. The sample is drawn from a study of T cells in Graves' hyperthyroidism and ophthalmopathy. Patients having uncontrolled infection, another autoimmune disease, pregnancy or lactation were not included. Germline CDR1 reads MNHNS; CDR2 reads SASEGT. This CDR3 is 15 amino acids long. V lost 4 bases, J lost 0 bases, and 7 bases lay in between.

The source is a man aged 18 to 29 with Graves' ophthalmopathy. V usage is TRBV6-1 and J usage is TRBJ2-6; D uncertain. Sequenced input: blood. The CDR3 bases are TGTGCCAGCAGTGGGAACAACTCTGGGGCCAACGTCCTGACTTTC. It encodes CASSGNNSGANVLTF.